This T cell receptor (beta chain) was obtained from a study of pediatric ulcerative colitis. Study-wide context: Ulcerative colitis patients had pancolitis or left-sided colitis, with confirming histology. The study's findings and limits: All ulcerative colitis patients, but no controls, carried a couple of rectal clonotypes.

V lost 3 bases and J lost 4; bases outside the gene matches: 2. The CDR3 covers 13 residues. Germline values: CDR1 SNHLY, CDR2 FYNNEI. Concerning this clone: Its specificity is unknown.

Repertoires were generated with immunoSEQ multiplex PCR, while TCRdb's copy carries only in-frame clones and drops some. Altogether some 60,000 clones are present, about 80% being singletons, with the ten largest covering 5.2%. The gene calls are TRBV2 and TRBJ2-7; 8 nucleotides match TRBD1. This clonotype originated in a boy younger than 18 with moderate ulcerative colitis. Sequencing was carried out using blood. The CDR3 is CASSDQGAYEQYF. CDR3 bases: TGTGCCAGCAGTGACCAGGGGGCGTACGAGCAGTACTTC. Based on the CDR3 plus reference TRBV2 and TRBJ2-7, the full variable domain is EPEVTQTPSHQVTQMGQEVILRCVPISNHLYFYWYRQILGQKVEFLVSFYNNEISEKSEIFDDQFSVERPDGSNFTLKIRSTKLEDSAMYFCASSDQGAYEQYFGPGTRLTVT.